Described below is a single T cell receptor (beta chain) sequence and its context. Antigen unknown. The data were obtained in a study of response to subunit inactivated influenza vaccine. Findings and caveats of the study: The authors proposed limited new T cell recruitment per seasonal influenza vaccination.

The V gene lost 3 bases and the J gene lost 3 bases, with 15 bases spanning the gap. The CDR3 is 15 amino acids. Germline V lookup: CDR1 SGHTA, CDR2 FQGNSA. A single record per CDR3 protein comes from TCRdb applying MiXCR to the RT-PCR reads. This table has about half a million distinct CDR3 sequences, approximately 9.9% appearing once. This clonotype originated in a man aged 45-65 years who received an inactivated influenza vaccine. This specimen consisted of PBMCs from blood, obtained 45 days after vaccination. The chain joins TRBV7-2 to TRBJ2-7; D is undetermined. CDR3 nucleotide sequence: TGTGCCAGCAGCTTTACTGGCACGGCTGGCTACGAGCAGTACTTC. Translating it yields CASSFTGTAGYEQYF.